These 23 T cell receptor beta chains originate from one sample sequenced in a study of early stage breast cancer tumors. Profiled with immunoSEQ multiplex PCR; TCRdb holds only in-frame clones, not every one. Among roughly 4,700 clones listed, under 70% were seen once. Sequenced material: breast tumor tissue. The source is a person in their fifties with breast cancer.

The CDR3 DNA follows: TGTGCCAGCAGCGGCCCTGGTACGCAGTATTTT. Amino acid sequence: CASSGPGTQYF. The chain is built from TRBV9 and TRBJ2-3; D unresolved. Germline assignment: CDR1 SGDLS and CDR2 YYNGEE. V shed 3 bases and J shed 8 bases, with 7 bases lying between them. The CDR3 is 11 amino acids.

This chain connects TRBV5-1 to TRBJ1-3, with D uncertain. The CDR3 is made up of 14 amino acids. Germline-derived CDR1 and CDR2 are SGHRS and YFSETQ. Deletions cut 1 base from V and 2 bases from J, with 7 bases between. The CDR3 nucleotides are TGCGCCAGCAGCTTGTCTGGGGCTGGAAACACCATATATTTT. This codes for CASSLSGAGNTIYF.

V is TRBV19 and J is TRBJ1-6; tentative D call: TRBD1 (6 bases). Germline V lookup: CDR1 LNHDA, CDR2 SQIVND (reference sequence). V was shortened by 6 bases and J by 7 bases, with 13 bases between the two germline ends. The CDR3 sequence is 14 residues long. CDR3: CASSKGVWNSPLHF. In DNA form, the CDR3 reads TGTGCCAGTAGCAAGGGGGTTTGGAATTCACCCCTCCACTTT.

V and J are TRBV7-8 and TRBJ2-7; TRBD1 matches at 8 bases. CDR3 size: 14 residues. Looked up from germline, CDR1 is SGHVS and CDR2 is FQNEAQ. The ends lost 1 base at V and 1 base at J; junction bases unmatched: 0. CDR3 protein: CASSLGTGSYEQYF. The CDR3 bases are TGTGCCAGCAGCTTAGGGACAGGGTCCTACGAGCAGTACTTC.

This chain uses TRBV7-3 with TRBJ2-3, with D maybe TRBD2 (6 bases). In germline, CDR1 is SGHTA, CDR2 FQGTGA. Deletions cut 1 base from V and 3 bases from J, with 11 bases between. This CDR3 has 15 amino acids. As DNA, the CDR3 is TGTGCCAGCAGCTTAAACACGGGAGAGACAGATACGCAGTATTTT. It codes for CASSLNTGETDTQYF.

Comments on this clone: This same CDR3 is encoded by further DNA sequences in the sample. The chain has TRBV14 and TRBJ2-7; D not certain. The V end was cut by 4 bases, the J end by 1 base, with 2 bases between. Germline V gene sequence: CDR1 SGHDN, CDR2 FVKESK. The CDR3 runs to 11 residues. The CDR3 sequence: CASSLSYEQYF. The CDR3 DNA follows: TGTGCCAGCAGCCTTTCCTACGAGCAGTACTTC.

V and J are TRBV19 and TRBJ1-2; D might be TRBD1 (6 bases). The CDR3 sequence is 17 residues long. CDR1 LNHDA and CDR2 SQIVND come from the germline V gene (reference sequence). V gave up 6 bases and J gave up 1 base, with 21 bases separating them. The CDR3 DNA sequence: TGTGCCAGTAGCGCGGGGGGCGCAGAAGGCTTTAACTATGGCTACACCTTC. It codes for CASSAGGAEGFNYGYTF.

This chain links TRBV10-3 with TRBJ2-5, with D unclear. V was clipped by 3 bases and J by 7 bases, with 18 bases between them. Per the germline V gene, CDR1 is ENHRY and CDR2 is SYGVKD. The CDR3 runs to 15 residues. CDR3 DNA sequence: TGTGCCATCAGTGAAGGGCAGTCCGATATAGGGACCCAGTACTTC. It encodes CAISEGQSDIGTQYF.

By sample share, this clone is large. Here the CDR3 DNA reads TGTGCCAGCAGCTTAGCATACGGGGGGGGTCAGCCCCAGCATTTT. Its translation is CASSLAYGGGQPQHF. This chain joins TRBV7-6 and TRBJ1-5, with a possible D match to TRBD1 (5 bases). Trimming took off 0 bases at V and 6 bases at J, with 12 bases between the two ends. Germline V gene sequence: CDR1 SGHVS, CDR2 FNYEAQ. The CDR3 is 15 amino acids.

CDR3 in DNA: TGCGCCAGCAGCCCGGGGTGGGGGGCCTACCACAATGAGCAGTTCTTC. Encoded protein: CASSPGWGAYHNEQFF. This chain connects TRBV5-1 to TRBJ2-1; D tentatively fits TRBD1 or TRBD2 (6 bases each). Germline CDR1 SGHRS, CDR2 YFSETQ. The CDR3 spans 16 residues. The germline V and J ends were trimmed by 4 bases and 5 bases, with 19 bases remaining between them.

This chain joins TRBV11-3 and TRBJ1-1; no firm D call. This CDR3 is 13 amino acids long. The germline CDR1 and CDR2 sequences are SGHNT and YENEEA. Trimming stripped 2 bases from V and 1 base from J, with 5 bases between. The CDR3 DNA is TGTGCCAGCAGCTTATGGGGGAACACTGAAGCTTTCTTT. Translated, it gives CASSLWGNTEAFF.

J is TRBJ2-1 and V is TRBV7-8; D call uncertain. The germline gives CDR1 SGHVS, CDR2 FQNEAQ. This CDR3 has 14 residues. The V and J ends lost 4 bases and 1 base respectively, with 8 bases between them. The CDR3 nucleotides read TGTGCCAGCAGCTCCACCAGTTCCTACAATGAGCAGTTCTTC. This translates into CASSSTSSYNEQFF.

The J gene is TRBJ1-1, the V gene TRBV4-1; D may be TRBD1 (5 bases). The CDR3 runs 15 residues. The V and J ends lost 0 bases and 11 bases respectively, with 19 bases between them. Germline V gene lookup returns CDR1 MGHRA and CDR2 YSYEKL. In nucleotides, the CDR3 is TGCGCCAGCAGCCAAGATTTACGATCCGGGGCGAGGGCTTTCTTT. Translating gives CASSQDLRSGARAFF.

This chain links TRBV19 with TRBJ2-3; D is unresolved. The CDR3 has 14 amino acids. Germline V CDR1 and CDR2: LNHDA, SQIVND (reference sequence). Trimming pared 2 bases from V and 2 bases from J, leaving 8 bases between. The CDR3 protein is CASSINGATDTQYF. The CDR3 DNA is TGTGCCAGTAGTATAAACGGTGCCACAGATACGCAGTATTTT.

This clone is large. The rearrangement links TRBV29-1 to TRBJ2-1; 7 nucleotides line up with TRBD1. Germline V gene sequence: CDR1 SQVTM, CDR2 ANQGSEA. The CDR3 totals 14 residues. V was clipped by 3 bases and J by 6 bases; unmatched bases: 8. The CDR3 loop is CSVESGQLRNEQFF. In DNA, the CDR3 is TGCAGCGTTGAGTCGGGACAGTTACGCAATGAGCAGTTCTTC.

The chain is built from TRBV5-1 and TRBJ2-1; 14 bases line up with TRBD2. The CDR3 runs 17 residues. From germline, CDR1 is SGHRS and CDR2 YFSETQ. The J segment lost 6 bases and the V segment lost 7 bases, leaving 12 bases of the junction unmatched. Here the CDR3 DNA reads TGCGCCAGCGGCGGACTAGCGGGAGGAGGGGCTAGCAATGAGCAGTTCTTC. As protein: CASGGLAGGGASNEQFF. The full variable domain, completed using reference TRBV5-1 and TRBJ2-1, is KAGVTQTPRYLIKTRGQQVTLSCSPISGHRSVSWYQQTPGQGLQFLFEYFSETQRNKGNFPGRFSGRQFSNSRSEMNVSTLELGDSALYLCASGGLAGGGASNEQFFGPGTRLTVL.

The rearrangement uses TRBV28 and TRBJ1-3; 8 positions agree with TRBD1. V shed 2 bases, J shed 0 bases, and the junction held 9 bases outside the gene matches. The CDR3 is made up of 18 amino acids. Germline CDR1 and CDR2: MDHEN and SYDVKM. This CDR3 is CASSLGQGGSGSGNTIYF. CDR3 nucleotides: TGTGCCAGCAGTTTAGGACAGGGTGGATCGGGCTCTGGAAACACCATATATTTT.

The rearrangement joins TRBV28 to TRBJ1-2; the D is unclear. Trimming removed 3 bases at V and 4 bases at J, with 9 bases between. CDR3 length: 13 amino acids. The germline CDR1 and CDR2 sequences are MDHEN and SYDVKM. CDR3 DNA sequence: TGTGCCAGCAGTTTTTCAGGTCCCTATGGCTACACCTTC. Protein: CASSFSGPYGYTF.

This clone has only a few counts. CDR3 region: CASSLMGGDTQYF. The CDR3 coding sequence is TGTGCCAGCAGCTTAATGGGCGGAGATACGCAGTATTTT. V and J are TRBV11-3 and TRBJ2-3, with D unclear. This CDR3 has 13 amino acids. CDR1 SGHNT and CDR2 YENEEA come from the germline V gene. The V and J ends lost 2 bases and 5 bases respectively, with 8 bases between them.

By share of the sample, this clone is medium-sized (0.01 to 0.1%). This rearrangement joins TRBV28 to TRBJ2-7, with TRBD1 identical over 10 bases. With 8 bases clipped from V and 1 base from J, the junction kept 5 bases outside the gene matches. The CDR3 extends over 14 amino acids. Per the germline V gene, CDR1 is MDHEN and CDR2 is SYDVKM. The CDR3 DNA is TGTGCCAGCCGCGGACAGGGGGTTTCCTACGAGCAGTACTTC. This encodes CASRGQGVSYEQYF.

The rearrangement links TRBV4-3 to TRBJ1-3, with D possibly being TRBD1 (5 bases). V was pared by 1 base and J by 3 bases, with 13 bases between. Germline CDR1 and CDR2: LGHNA and YSLEER. CDR3 length: 16 amino acids. The chain's CDR3 is CASSQAFRVLGNTIYF. As DNA, the CDR3 is TGCGCCAGCAGCCAAGCATTCAGGGTGCTTGGAAACACCATATATTTT.

The V call is TRBV6-5, the J call TRBJ1-5; 8 bases align to TRBD1. The length of the CDR3 is 16 residues. Germline V lookup: CDR1 MNHEY, CDR2 SVGAGI. The trim removed 4 bases at V and 2 bases at J, leaving 7 bases unmatched. CDR3 nucleotide sequence: TGTGCCAGCAGTTTAGGGACAGGTTCGCGCAATCAGCCCCAGCATTTT. Its protein is CASSLGTGSRNQPQHF.

This sequence joins TRBV19 and TRBJ2-7; D unresolved. Germline V gives CDR1 LNHDA, CDR2 SQIVND (reference sequence). There are 16 residues in the CDR3. Deletions cut 4 bases from V and 1 base from J, with 17 bases between. The CDR3 sequence is CASSNVGQAGSYEQYF. CDR3 nucleotide sequence: TGTGCCAGTAGTAATGTCGGGCAGGCTGGTTCCTACGAGCAGTACTTC.